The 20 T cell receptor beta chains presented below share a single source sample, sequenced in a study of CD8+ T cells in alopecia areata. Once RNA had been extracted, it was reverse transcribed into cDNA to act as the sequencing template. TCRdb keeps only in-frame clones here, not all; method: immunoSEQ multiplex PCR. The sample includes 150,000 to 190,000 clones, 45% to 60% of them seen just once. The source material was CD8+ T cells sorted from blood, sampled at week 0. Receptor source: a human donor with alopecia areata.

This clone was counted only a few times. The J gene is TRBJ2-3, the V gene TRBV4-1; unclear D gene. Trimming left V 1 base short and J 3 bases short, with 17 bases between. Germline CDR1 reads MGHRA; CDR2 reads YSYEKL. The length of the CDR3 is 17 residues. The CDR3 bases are TGCGCCAGCAGCCAAGCCGAAGTCTTGGGTCCAACAGATACGCAGTATTTT. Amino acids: CASSQAEVLGPTDTQYF.

The CDR3 region has the DNA TGTGCCAGCAGCCCTGGAGGGGAGGACTATGGCTACACCTTC. Its translation: CASSPGGEDYGYTF. The gene calls are TRBV6-5 and TRBJ1-2; D perhaps matches TRBD1 (5 bases). V lost 6 bases and J 3 bases, leaving 14 bases between the germline ends. CDR1 MNHEY and CDR2 SVGAGI come from the germline V gene. The CDR3 contains 14 residues.

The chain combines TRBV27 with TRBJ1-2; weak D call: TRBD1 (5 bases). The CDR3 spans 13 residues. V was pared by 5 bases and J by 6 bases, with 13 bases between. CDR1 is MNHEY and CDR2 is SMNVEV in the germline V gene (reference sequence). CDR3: CASSGSQGHGYTF. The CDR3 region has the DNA TGTGCCAGCAGTGGTAGTCAGGGCCATGGCTACACCTTC.

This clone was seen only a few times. The chain's CDR3 is CSVVLLDNEAFF. Written as DNA, the CDR3 is TGCAGCGTTGTCCTACTAGACAATGAAGCTTTCTTT. This sequence joins TRBV29-1 and TRBJ1-1; D gene unclear. CDR1 and CDR2 (germline): SQVTM, ANQGSEA. The CDR3 has 12 residues. Trimming took 4 bases from V and 7 from J, leaving 13 bases between them.

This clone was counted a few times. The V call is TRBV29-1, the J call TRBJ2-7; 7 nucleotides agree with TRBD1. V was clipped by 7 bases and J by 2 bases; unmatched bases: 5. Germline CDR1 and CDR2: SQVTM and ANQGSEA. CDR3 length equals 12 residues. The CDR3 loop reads CSGGDSAYEQYF. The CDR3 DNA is TGCAGCGGTGGGGACAGTGCCTACGAGCAGTACTTC.

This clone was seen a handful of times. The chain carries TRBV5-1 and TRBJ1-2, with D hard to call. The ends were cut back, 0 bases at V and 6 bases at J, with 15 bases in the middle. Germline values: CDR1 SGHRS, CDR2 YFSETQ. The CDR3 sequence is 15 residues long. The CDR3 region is CASSLGLGEANGYTF. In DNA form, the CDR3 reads TGCGCCAGCAGCTTGGGACTTGGGGAGGCCAATGGCTACACCTTC.

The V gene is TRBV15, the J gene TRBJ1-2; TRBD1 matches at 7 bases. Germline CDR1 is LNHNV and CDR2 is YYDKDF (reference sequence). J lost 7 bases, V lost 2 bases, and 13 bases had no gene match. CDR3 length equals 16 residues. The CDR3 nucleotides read TGTGCCACCAGCAGATACAGCGACAGGGAAAAGCGTGGCTACACCTTC. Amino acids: CATSRYSDREKRGYTF.

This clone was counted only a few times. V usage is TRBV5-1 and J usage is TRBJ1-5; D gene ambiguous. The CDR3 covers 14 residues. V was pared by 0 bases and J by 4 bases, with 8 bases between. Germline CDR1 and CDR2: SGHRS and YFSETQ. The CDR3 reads CASSLDYGNQPQHF. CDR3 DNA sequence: TGCGCCAGCAGCTTGGATTACGGGAATCAGCCCCAGCATTTT.

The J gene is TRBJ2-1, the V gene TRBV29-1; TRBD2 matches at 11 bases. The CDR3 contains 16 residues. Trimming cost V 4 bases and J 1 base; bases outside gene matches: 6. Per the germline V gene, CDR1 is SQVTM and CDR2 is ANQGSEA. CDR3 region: CSVVSASGGSYNEQFF. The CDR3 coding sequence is TGCAGCGTTGTATCGGCTAGCGGGGGGTCCTACAATGAGCAGTTCTTC.

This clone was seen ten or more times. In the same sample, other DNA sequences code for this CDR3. CDR3 DNA: TGTGCCAGTAGTATAAGTGGCAATCAGCCCCAGCATTTT. This gives the protein CASSISGNQPQHF. The chain has TRBV19 and TRBJ1-5; D is undetermined. V lost 2 bases, J lost 2 bases, and 4 bases lay in between. Germline V CDR1 and CDR2: LNHDA, SQIVND (reference sequence). This CDR3 has 13 amino acids.

CDR3 nucleotides: TGTGCCAGCAGCGGAGGAGGTTCGGGGACAGCATCTTATGGCTACACCTTC. Translated, it gives CASSGGGSGTASYGYTF. V gene TRBV9 combines with J gene TRBJ1-2, with 7 bases fitting TRBD1. The V gene's germline CDR1 is SGDLS and CDR2 YYNGEE. The CDR3 is 17 amino acids. Trimming cost V 3 bases and J 5 bases; bases outside gene matches: 16.

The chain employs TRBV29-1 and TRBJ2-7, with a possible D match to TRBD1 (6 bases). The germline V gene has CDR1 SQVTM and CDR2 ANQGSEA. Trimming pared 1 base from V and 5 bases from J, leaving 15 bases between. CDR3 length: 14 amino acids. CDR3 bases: TGCAGCGTTGAAGGGGGGCAGGGTGACGACGAGCAGTACTTC. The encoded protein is CSVEGGQGDDEQYF.

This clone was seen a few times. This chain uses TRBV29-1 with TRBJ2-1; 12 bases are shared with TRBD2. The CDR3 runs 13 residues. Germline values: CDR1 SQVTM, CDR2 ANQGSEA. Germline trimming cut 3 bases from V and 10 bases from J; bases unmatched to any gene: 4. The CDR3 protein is CSVEASGGEEQFF. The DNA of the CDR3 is TGCAGCGTTGAGGCTAGCGGGGGGGAAGAGCAGTTCTTC.

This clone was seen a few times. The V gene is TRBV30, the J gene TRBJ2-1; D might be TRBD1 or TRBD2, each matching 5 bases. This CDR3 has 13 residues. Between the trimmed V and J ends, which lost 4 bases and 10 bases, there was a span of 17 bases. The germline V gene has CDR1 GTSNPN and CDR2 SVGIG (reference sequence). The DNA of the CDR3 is TGTGCCTGGACTCCCGGGACCAATAGAGAGCAGTTCTTC. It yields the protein CAWTPGTNREQFF.

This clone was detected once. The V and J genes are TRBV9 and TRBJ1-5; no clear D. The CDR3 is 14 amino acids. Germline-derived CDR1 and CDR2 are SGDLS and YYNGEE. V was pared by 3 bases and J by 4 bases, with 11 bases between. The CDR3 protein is CASSASETNQPQHF. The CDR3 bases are TGTGCCAGCAGCGCTTCGGAGACAAATCAGCCCCAGCATTTT.

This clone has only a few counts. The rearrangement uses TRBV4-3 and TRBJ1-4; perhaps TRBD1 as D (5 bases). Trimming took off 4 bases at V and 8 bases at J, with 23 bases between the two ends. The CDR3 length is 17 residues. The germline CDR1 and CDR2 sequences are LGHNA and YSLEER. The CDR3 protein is CASSPLSAGTGGEKLFF. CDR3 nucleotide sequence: TGCGCCAGCAGCCCCCTCTCTGCAGGGACGGGCGGAGAAAAACTGTTTTTT.

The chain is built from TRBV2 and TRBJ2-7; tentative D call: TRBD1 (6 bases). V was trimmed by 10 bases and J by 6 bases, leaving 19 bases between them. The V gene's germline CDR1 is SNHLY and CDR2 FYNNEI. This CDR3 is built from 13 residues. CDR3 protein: CATTGTQGGEQYF. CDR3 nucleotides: TGTGCCACCACCGGGACCCAAGGGGGCGAGCAGTACTTC.

CDR3 region: CASRGPDTQYF. CDR3 in DNA: TGTGCCTCGCGGGGCCCAGATACGCAGTATTTT. V and J are TRBV27 and TRBJ2-3, with a weak D call TRBD2 (6 bases). The CDR3 sequence is 11 residues long. Trimming removed 11 bases at V and 4 bases at J, with 10 bases between. The germline V gene encodes CDR1 MNHEY and CDR2 SMNVEV (reference sequence).

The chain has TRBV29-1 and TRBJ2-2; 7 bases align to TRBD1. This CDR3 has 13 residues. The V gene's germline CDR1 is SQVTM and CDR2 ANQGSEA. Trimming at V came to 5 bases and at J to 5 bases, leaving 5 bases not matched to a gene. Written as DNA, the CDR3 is TGCAGCGTTTGGGACAGTCGAACCGGGGAGCTGTTTTTT. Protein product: CSVWDSRTGELFF.

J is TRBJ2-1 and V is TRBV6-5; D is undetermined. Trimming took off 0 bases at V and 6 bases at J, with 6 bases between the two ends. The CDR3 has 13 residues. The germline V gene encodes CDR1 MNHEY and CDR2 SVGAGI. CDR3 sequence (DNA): TGTGCCAGCAGTTACTCGAGAGGCAATGAGCAGTTCTTC. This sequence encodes CASSYSRGNEQFF.